This T cell receptor beta chain was sequenced in a study of blood T cells in healthy people across ages. Points from the study as a whole: Per-million-T-cell TCR beta diversity fell roughly linearly with age. Versus aged donors, long-lived donors had higher diversity and more naive CD4+ cells.

Concerning this clonotype: Its cognate antigen is unknown.

Germline V gives CDR1 SGHTA, CDR2 FQGTGA. Trimming removed 3 bases at V and 4 bases at J, with 12 bases between. This CDR3 spans 15 amino acids. Researchers collected roughly 10 milliliters of peripheral blood from every single donor. Total RNA amounts of at least 6 micrograms were extracted per sample. Combining a sample-barcoded 5' primer with a J-beta primer mix, a second PCR ran for roughly 6 to 12 cycles. TCRdb re-analysed the 5' RACE reads in MiXCR, keeping a single row per CDR3 protein. The sample includes around 800,000 distinct CDR3 sequences, roughly 53% of them seen just once. Sequencing was performed on blood. The TCR sequence derives from a man older than 75 in good health. The V call is TRBV7-3, the J call TRBJ1-4; D unresolved. The DNA for the CDR3 is TGTGCCAGCAGCTTGACGGGAAGACTTAATGAAAAACTGTTTTTT. It encodes CASSLTGRLNEKLFF. The full variable domain, completed using reference TRBV7-3 and TRBJ1-4, is GAGVSQTPSNKVTEKGKYVELRCDPISGHTALYWYRQSLGQGPEFLIYFQGTGAADDSGLPNDRFFAVRPEGSVSTLKIQRTERGDSAVYLCASSLTGRLNEKLFFGSGTQLSVL.